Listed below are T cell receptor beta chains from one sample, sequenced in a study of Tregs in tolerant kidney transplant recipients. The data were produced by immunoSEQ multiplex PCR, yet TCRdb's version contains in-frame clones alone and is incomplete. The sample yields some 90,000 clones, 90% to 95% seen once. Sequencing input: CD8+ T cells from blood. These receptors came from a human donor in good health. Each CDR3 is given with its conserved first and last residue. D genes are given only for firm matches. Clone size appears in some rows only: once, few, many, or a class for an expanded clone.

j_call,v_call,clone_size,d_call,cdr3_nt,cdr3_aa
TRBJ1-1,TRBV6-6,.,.,TGTGCCAGCAGTTATTTCAACATGAACACTGAAGCTTTCTTT,CASSYFNMNTEAFF
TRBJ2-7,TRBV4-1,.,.,TGCGCCAGCAGCCAAGTGGTCGCCTCCTACGAGCAGTACTTC,CASSQVVASYEQYF
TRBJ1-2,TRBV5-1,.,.,TGCGCCAGCAGCCCCGTCGACAGGAGGAAGGACTATGGCTACACCTTC,CASSPVDRRKDYGYTF
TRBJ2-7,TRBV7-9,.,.,TGTGCCAGCAGCTTAGTTTCAGGGTCCGAGCAGTACTTC,CASSLVSGSEQYF
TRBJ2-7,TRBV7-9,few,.,TGTGCCAGCAGCTTGGCCCATCCCTCCTACGAGCAGTACTTC,CASSLAHPSYEQYF
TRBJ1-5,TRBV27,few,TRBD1,TGTGCCAGCAGCCCCGACAGGGTTGGTCAGCCCCAGCATTTT,CASSPDRVGQPQHF
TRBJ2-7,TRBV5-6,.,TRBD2,TGTGCCAGCAGCTTCTCACTAGCGGGAGACCGCTACGAGCAGTACTTC,CASSFSLAGDRYEQYF
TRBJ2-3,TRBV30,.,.,TGTGCCTGGAGTCCAGCGGCAGATACGCAGTATTTT,CAWSPAADTQYF
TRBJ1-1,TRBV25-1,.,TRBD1,TGTGCCAGCAGTGAATCGGGCGGGACAGCAGAAGCTTTCTTT,CASSESGGTAEAFF
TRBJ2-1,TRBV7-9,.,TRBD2,TGTGCCAGCAGCGCACTAGCGGAATACAATGAGCAGTTCTTC,CASSALAEYNEQFF
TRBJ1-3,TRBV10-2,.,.,TGCGCCAGCAGTGAGTACGATCCACGCTCTGGAAACACCATATATTTT,CASSEYDPRSGNTIYF
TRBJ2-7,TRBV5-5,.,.,TGTGCCAGCAGCTTGCCCGGACAAGGACACGAGCAGTACTTC,CASSLPGQGHEQYF
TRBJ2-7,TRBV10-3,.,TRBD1,TGTGCCACCAATGGAGGGACAGGGGGACGCGAGCAGTACTTC,CATNGGTGGREQYF
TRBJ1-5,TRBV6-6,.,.,TGTGCCACCCTGGGGTGGGCAGCGATCGGGTCCCAGCATTTT,CATLGWAAIGSQHF
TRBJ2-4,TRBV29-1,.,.,TGCAGCGTTGAAGTCGGACAAAACATTCAGTACTTC,CSVEVGQNIQYF
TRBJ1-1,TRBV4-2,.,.,TGTGCCAGCAGCCAAGCACGGGAATCGTGGACTGAAGCTTTCTTT,CASSQARESWTEAFF
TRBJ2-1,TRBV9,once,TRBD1,TGTGCCAGCAGCGCGCCGACAGGGGGCGTCATCAATGAGCAGTTCTTC,CASSAPTGGVINEQFF
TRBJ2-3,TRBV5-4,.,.,TGTGCCAGCAGCTGGGAGCGTGGGGATACGCAGTATTTT,CASSWERGDTQYF
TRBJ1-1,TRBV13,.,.,TGTGCCAGCAGCTTATGGGGAGAAATGAACACTGAAGCTTTCTTT,CASSLWGEMNTEAFF
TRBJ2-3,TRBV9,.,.,TGTGCCAGCAGCGTAGACTATAAGACGGGAGATACGCAGTATTTT,CASSVDYKTGDTQYF
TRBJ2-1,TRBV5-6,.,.,TGTGCCAGCAGCTTGGAGGACTTGTCGTATGAGCAGTTCTTC,CASSLEDLSYEQFF
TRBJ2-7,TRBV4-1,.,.,TGCGCCAGCAGCCAAGGCGGGGCATACGAGCAGTACTTC,CASSQGGAYEQYF